Below are 26 T cell receptor beta chains sequenced from a single sample in a study of T cells in Graves' hyperthyroidism and ophthalmopathy. Authors of the study amplified TCR beta CDR3 regions from RNA transcripts. In the first-round RT-PCR of the TCR CDR3, the HTBI primer set was used. TCRdb re-analysed the multiplex PCR reads in MiXCR, keeping a single row per CDR3 protein. The data show about 300,000 distinct CDR3 sequences, around 19% seen once. Input material: blood. These receptors all come from a man aged 45-65 years with Graves' ophthalmopathy.

The chain employs TRBV19 and TRBJ2-3; tentative D call: TRBD2 (6 bases). Trimming took 8 bases from V and 0 from J, leaving 12 bases between them. The germline V gene encodes CDR1 LNHDA and CDR2 SQIVND (reference sequence). This CDR3 is 14 amino acids long. CDR3 sequence: CASARTKSTDTQYF. DNA for the CDR3: TGTGCCAGTGCCCGGACTAAGAGCACAGATACGCAGTATTTT.

The sample holds many counts of this clonotype. This chain connects TRBV28 to TRBJ2-5; no firm D call. V lost 7 bases, J lost 1 base, and 7 bases lay in between. Germline CDR1 reads MDHEN; CDR2 reads SYDVKM. This CDR3 contains 12 residues. CDR3 DNA: TGTGCCAGCAAGGGCCTCCAAGAGACCCAGTACTTC. Translating gives CASKGLQETQYF.

This clonotype showed up just once. The V and J genes are TRBV2 and TRBJ1-4; D is perhaps TRBD1 (5 bases). V lost 5 bases and J 3 bases, leaving 13 bases between the germline ends. The CDR3 loop spans 15 amino acids. Germline V CDR1 and CDR2: SNHLY, FYNNEI. CDR3 DNA: TGTGCCAGCAGTCCGGGACTTCAGGCTAATGAAAAACTGTTTTTT. Residues: CASSPGLQANEKLFF.

The V and J genes are TRBV19 and TRBJ1-5; D is uncertain. The germline V and J ends were trimmed by 1 base and 1 base, with 11 bases remaining between them. Germline V gene sequence: CDR1 LNHDA, CDR2 SQIVND (reference sequence). The CDR3 consists of 16 residues. The CDR3 bases are TGTGCCAGTAGTATAGGGAGGCCCCAGAGCAATCAGCCCCAGCATTTT. Translating gives CASSIGRPQSNQPQHF.

The chain carries TRBV20-1 and TRBJ2-2; 14 nucleotides align to TRBD2. V lost 1 base, J lost 5 bases, and 6 bases stayed unmatched. Looked up from germline, CDR1 is DFQATT and CDR2 is SNEGSKA (reference sequence). This CDR3 region has 17 residues. CDR3 DNA: TGCAGTGCTAGAGGACTAGCGGGAGGGCCGGTGACCGGGGAGCTGTTTTTT. Amino acid sequence: CSARGLAGGPVTGELFF.

This clonotype was seen at least ten times. The V call is TRBV3-1, the J call TRBJ2-1, with 9 bases aligning to TRBD1. The trim removed 4 bases at V and 4 bases at J, leaving 8 bases unmatched. The V gene's germline CDR1 is LGHDT and CDR2 YNNKEL (reference sequence). This CDR3 has 16 residues. For the CDR3, the DNA is TGTGCCAGCAGCCGCCCCGGGACAGGGCTTTACAATGAGCAGTTCTTC. It specifies CASSRPGTGLYNEQFF.

In this sample, this clonotype turned up a few times. The chain is built from TRBV6-1 and TRBJ2-7; D unclear. Trimming removed 5 bases at V and 2 bases at J, with 10 bases between. CDR1 MNHNS and CDR2 SASEGT come from the germline V gene. The CDR3 totals 13 residues. The CDR3 loop is CASSSDEAYEQYF. The CDR3 nucleotides are TGTGCCAGCAGTTCGGACGAGGCCTACGAGCAGTACTTC.

This chain links TRBV20-1 with TRBJ1-5, with D perhaps TRBD1 (5 bases). The CDR3 totals 15 residues. The germline V and J ends were trimmed by 0 bases and 0 bases, with 9 bases remaining between them. The germline V gene encodes CDR1 DFQATT and CDR2 SNEGSKA (reference sequence). In nucleotides, the CDR3 is TGCAGTGCTAGAGAAGGGACGGGTAGCAATCAGCCCCAGCATTTT. Its translation: CSAREGTGSNQPQHF.

This clonotype has at least ten counts. V usage is TRBV11-2 and J usage is TRBJ2-3, with D perhaps matching TRBD2 (7 bases). Germline V gene sequence: CDR1 SGHAT, CDR2 FQNNGV. The CDR3 contains 17 residues. Trimming shortened V by 5 bases and J by 2 bases, and 20 bases separated the two germline ends. This CDR3 reads CASSARGSRGNTDTQYF. CDR3 DNA sequence: TGTGCCAGCAGCGCCCGCGGGAGTAGGGGGAACACAGATACGCAGTATTTT.

This clonotype was recorded a few times. This sequence joins TRBV7-2 and TRBJ2-1, with 8 bases lining up with TRBD2. The J segment lost 0 bases and the V segment lost 5 bases, leaving 6 bases of the junction unmatched. This CDR3 has 16 residues. CDR1 is SGHTA and CDR2 is FQGNSA in the germline V gene. CDR3 nucleotides: TGTGCCAGCAGCATTAGCGGGGCAAGCTCCTACAATGAGCAGTTCTTC. This encodes CASSISGASSYNEQFF.

In its sample, this clonotype was seen once. The chain carries TRBV10-1 and TRBJ2-3, with 8 bases aligning to TRBD2. This CDR3 spans 15 amino acids. The germline V gene encodes CDR1 WNHNN and CDR2 SYGVQD (reference sequence). With V trimmed by 3 bases and J by 4 bases, 6 bases remained unmatched. CDR3 loop: CASSESAGVADTQYF. CDR3 nucleotide sequence: TGCGCCAGCAGTGAATCAGCGGGAGTCGCAGATACGCAGTATTTT.

There are a few counts of this clonotype. The genes are TRBV6-1 and TRBJ2-1, with unresolved D. The germline CDR1 and CDR2 sequences are MNHNS and SASEGT. CDR3 length: 15 residues. The ends were cut back, 5 bases at V and 2 bases at J, with 13 bases in the middle. CDR3 sequence reads: CASSRYQVPYNEQFF. DNA for the CDR3: TGTGCCAGCAGTCGTTATCAGGTACCCTACAATGAGCAGTTCTTC.

This clonotype was seen repeatedly, ten times or more. J is TRBJ1-1 and V is TRBV3-1; weak D call: TRBD1 (5 bases). The CDR3 spans 13 residues. V dropped 1 base and J dropped 6 bases, with 9 bases sitting between them. The germline gives CDR1 LGHDT, CDR2 YNNKEL (reference sequence). The DNA of the CDR3 is TGTGCCAGCAGCCAAGGGGACCTCGCTGAAGCTTTCTTT. Translation gives CASSQGDLAEAFF.

The chain combines TRBV18 with TRBJ2-1, with D unresolved. Germline CDR1 is KGHSH and CDR2 is LQKENI. The V end was cut by 6 bases, the J end by 0 bases, with 12 bases between. The CDR3 runs 15 residues. CDR3 bases: TGTGCCAGCTCGCCGCCTTTAGGCTCCTACAATGAGCAGTTCTTC. Protein sequence: CASSPPLGSYNEQFF.

The genes are TRBV7-9 and TRBJ2-1; 15 bases are a match to TRBD2. Germline V gives CDR1 SEHNR, CDR2 FQNEAQ (reference sequence). The CDR3 length is 17 residues. The V and J ends lost 5 bases and 8 bases, in that order; junction bases with no gene match: 10. DNA of the CDR3: TGTGCCAGCAGCCCCGGACTAGCGGGAGGGCCGGCGTATGAGCAGTTCTTC. Translated, it gives CASSPGLAGGPAYEQFF.

About this clonotype: Germline and junction disagree at one end, which may indicate a read error. J is TRBJ1-6 and V is TRBV20-1; 9 bases align to TRBD1. CDR1 and CDR2 from the germline V gene are DFQATT and SNEGSKA (reference sequence). The CDR3 totals 14 residues. CDR3 sequence reads: CSALRDRANSPLNF. The CDR3 nucleotides read TGCAGTGCCCTTCGGGACAGGGCAAATTCACCCCTCAACTTT.

This clonotype was recorded at least ten times. The CDR3 DNA is TGCAGTGCTACAATAGCGGGGGCCGGAGATACGCAGTATTTT. As protein: CSATIAGAGDTQYF. The chain combines TRBV20-1 with TRBJ2-3; 9 bases match TRBD2. J was trimmed by 5 bases and V by 4 bases; bases with no gene match: 7. The CDR3 runs 14 residues. Germline V gives CDR1 DFQATT, CDR2 SNEGSKA (reference sequence).

This clonotype was recorded many times. The chain combines TRBV6-1 with TRBJ1-2; a weak D match, TRBD1 (5 bases). CDR1 and CDR2 from the germline V gene are MNHNS and SASEGT. The CDR3 is made up of 12 amino acids. The CDR3 is CVAGGVLYGYTF. CDR3 nucleotide sequence: TGTGTAGCCGGAGGGGTTCTCTATGGCTACACCTTC.

This clonotype was counted ten times or more. The chain combines TRBV10-3 with TRBJ2-2, with D possibly matching TRBD1 (5 bases). V was shortened by 4 bases and J by 0 bases, with 18 bases between the two germline ends. The CDR3 covers 18 residues. Germline-derived CDR1 and CDR2 are ENHRY and SYGVKD. CDR3 DNA sequence: TGTGCCATCAGTGGGCCCCAGGGATTGGGCACGAACACCGGGGAGCTGTTTTTT. This codes for CAISGPQGLGTNTGELFF.

The chain employs TRBV5-6 and TRBJ1-2; a possible D gene is TRBD1 (6 bases). Per germline, CDR1 SGHDT and CDR2 YYEEEE. The CDR3 extends over 13 amino acids. V lost 3 bases and J lost 5, with 11 bases in between. CDR3 in DNA: TGTGCCAGCAGCTCCCAGGGGACGTATGGCTACACCTTC. The encoded protein is CASSSQGTYGYTF.

The table lists this clonotype with many counts. This chain connects TRBV3-1 to TRBJ2-7; D tentatively reads TRBD1 or TRBD2 (5 bases each). Germline values: CDR1 LGHDT, CDR2 YNNKEL (reference sequence). The CDR3 has 15 amino acids. Trimming left V 3 bases short and J 1 base short, with 13 bases between. The CDR3: CASSQGVGASYEQYF. The CDR3 region has the DNA TGTGCCAGCAGCCAGGGGGTAGGGGCTTCCTACGAGCAGTACTTC.

This chain links TRBV6-5 with TRBJ2-7; D is uncertain. The CDR3 is made up of 15 amino acids. V was pared by 0 bases and J by 3 bases, with 12 bases between. Germline V gene sequence: CDR1 MNHEY, CDR2 SVGAGI. CDR3 DNA sequence: TGTGCCAGCAGTTACTCGTATAAGGGTTTCTACGAGCAGTACTTC. This gives the protein CASSYSYKGFYEQYF.

There are a few counts of this clonotype. The genes are TRBV6-1 and TRBJ1-5, with D possibly TRBD1 on 5 matching bases. V dropped 7 bases and J dropped 2 bases, with 18 bases sitting between them. The CDR3 consists of 16 residues. Germline CDR1 and CDR2: MNHNS and SASEGT. The CDR3 spells CASNEGTRSGNQPQHF. The CDR3 DNA is TGTGCCAGCAATGAGGGGACGCGGTCCGGCAATCAGCCCCAGCATTTT.

V and J are TRBV5-1 and TRBJ2-3; D is unclear. The germline CDR1 and CDR2 sequences are SGHRS and YFSETQ. This CDR3 is built from 16 residues. V lost 0 bases to trimming and J lost 0 bases, with 11 bases between them. The CDR3, as DNA: TGCGCCAGCAGCTTGGCCGCGGCATCTAGCACAGATACGCAGTATTTT. Protein product: CASSLAAASSTDTQYF.

This clonotype was counted many times. J is TRBJ1-2 and V is TRBV28; D is perhaps TRBD1 (6 bases). The CDR3 extends over 15 amino acids. With 4 bases removed from V and 6 bases from J, the gap between germline ends came to 18 bases. Germline lookup yields CDR1 MDHEN and CDR2 SYDVKM. CDR3 loop: CASSSGGRMKDGYTF. CDR3 bases: TGTGCCAGCAGTTCGGGGGGCAGGATGAAGGATGGCTACACCTTC.

The rearrangement uses TRBV24-1 and TRBJ2-3; D uncertain. The CDR3 covers 15 residues. Trimming took 0 bases from V and 6 from J, leaving 12 bases between them. The germline V gene has CDR1 KGHDR and CDR2 SFDVKD. DNA of the CDR3: TGTGCCACCAGTGATTTGGGTCAAACGTGGGATACGCAGTATTTT. Translation gives CATSDLGQTWDTQYF.